The rows below give T cell receptor beta chains drawn from one sample of a study of shared clonotypes between healthy human individuals. Data came from immunoSEQ multiplex PCR; TCRdb stores just in-frame clones and leaves some out. The top ten clones hold less than 2% of a sample with over 2,000,000 clones, just under 95% of them seen once. Material for sequencing was naive CD8+ T cells from PBMCs. Source of these receptors: a young man in good health. Some clones in this sample may be carry-over from other donors' samples. Both conserved end residues are part of each CDR3. Fields, in order: CDR3 protein, CDR3 DNA, clone size, J gene, D gene, V gene. The D gene is left open where the match is weak. Rows give clone size only sometimes, using once, few, many, or a class for an expanded clone.

CDR3aa: CASGQGASYEQYF; CDR3nt: TGTGCCAGCGGACAGGGGGCATCCTACGAGCAGTACTTC; abundance: -; j_gene: TRBJ2-7; d_gene: TRBD1; v_gene: TRBV27
CDR3aa: CASSPTGVVYGYTF; CDR3nt: TGTGCCAGCAGTCCTACAGGGGTGGTCTATGGCTACACCTTC; abundance: -; j_gene: TRBJ1-2; d_gene: TRBD1; v_gene: TRBV6-5
CDR3aa: CATSRDIKEINEQFF; CDR3nt: TGTGCCACCAGCAGAGATATTAAGGAGATAAATGAGCAGTTCTTC; abundance: -; j_gene: TRBJ2-1; d_gene: -; v_gene: TRBV15
CDR3aa: CASSLPGASYEQYF; CDR3nt: TGTGCCAGCAGCTTACCAGGGGCGTCCTACGAGCAGTACTTC; abundance: -; j_gene: TRBJ2-7; d_gene: -; v_gene: TRBV7-3
CDR3aa: CASSLGTGGNQYF; CDR3nt: TGTGCCAGCAGCTTGGGGACAGGGGGCAACCAGTACTTC; abundance: -; j_gene: TRBJ2-5; d_gene: TRBD1; v_gene: TRBV5-4
CDR3aa: CASSSRREKYEQYF; CDR3nt: TGTGCCAGCAGTTCTCGCAGGGAGAAGTACGAGCAGTACTTC; abundance: -; j_gene: TRBJ2-7; d_gene: -; v_gene: TRBV28
CDR3aa: CSVFETGEQYF; CDR3nt: TGCAGCGTTTTCGAGACGGGGGAGCAGTACTTC; abundance: -; j_gene: TRBJ2-5; d_gene: -; v_gene: TRBV29-1
CDR3aa: CASGLQGSHEQYF; CDR3nt: TGTGCTAGTGGTTTGCAGGGGAGCCACGAGCAGTACTTC; abundance: -; j_gene: TRBJ2-7; d_gene: -; v_gene: TRBV12-5
CDR3aa: CASATSGNGDTQYF; CDR3nt: TGTGCCAGTGCGACTAGCGGGAATGGCGATACGCAGTATTTT; abundance: -; j_gene: TRBJ2-3; d_gene: TRBD2; v_gene: TRBV6-1
CDR3aa: CASSSPGLAGPRDTQYF; CDR3nt: TGTGCCAGCAGCTCGCCGGGACTAGCGGGTCCCAGAGATACGCAGTATTTT; abundance: -; j_gene: TRBJ2-3; d_gene: TRBD2; v_gene: TRBV7-2
CDR3aa: CATSRDEDIKPYNEQFF; CDR3nt: TGTGCCACCAGCAGAGATGAGGACATAAAACCTTACAATGAGCAGTTCTTC; abundance: -; j_gene: TRBJ2-1; d_gene: -; v_gene: TRBV15
CDR3aa: CATSSDARAPEQYF; CDR3nt: TGTGCCACCAGCAGTGACGCTCGGGCCCCGGAGCAGTACTTC; abundance: once; j_gene: TRBJ2-7; d_gene: -; v_gene: TRBV15
CDR3aa: CASSIIPGELFF; CDR3nt: TGTGCCAGTAGTATAATCCCCGGGGAGCTGTTTTTT; abundance: -; j_gene: TRBJ2-2; d_gene: -; v_gene: TRBV19
CDR3aa: CASSSGPGYGYTF; CDR3nt: TGTGCCAGCAGTTCCGGCCCAGGCTATGGCTACACCTTC; abundance: -; j_gene: TRBJ1-2; d_gene: -; v_gene: TRBV27
CDR3aa: CASSLGSGEETQYF; CDR3nt: TGTGCCAGCAGCTTAGGGAGCGGCGAGGAGACCCAGTACTTC; abundance: -; j_gene: TRBJ2-5; d_gene: -; v_gene: TRBV7-3
CDR3aa: CASSQVGGGRTLPTNEQFF; CDR3nt: TGTGCCAGCAGCCAAGTCGGTGGTGGAAGGACTCTTCCTACCAATGAGCAGTTCTTC; abundance: -; j_gene: TRBJ2-1; d_gene: -; v_gene: TRBV4-2
CDR3aa: CASTPADRAWETQYF; CDR3nt: TGTGCCAGCACCCCCGCGGACAGGGCGTGGGAGACCCAGTACTTC; abundance: once; j_gene: TRBJ2-5; d_gene: TRBD1; v_gene: TRBV7-9
CDR3aa: CSVDGGQGHGYTF; CDR3nt: TGCAGCGTTGATGGGGGTCAAGGTCATGGCTACACCTTC; abundance: -; j_gene: TRBJ1-2; d_gene: -; v_gene: TRBV29-1
CDR3aa: CASSPGVLASTGELFF; CDR3nt: TGTGCCAGCAGCCCCGGGGTATTAGCGAGCACCGGGGAGCTGTTTTTT; abundance: -; j_gene: TRBJ2-2; d_gene: -; v_gene: TRBV11-2
CDR3aa: CATSRSGGPYNEQFF; CDR3nt: TGTGCCACCAGCAGGTCGGGAGGCCCCTACAATGAGCAGTTCTTC; abundance: -; j_gene: TRBJ2-1; d_gene: TRBD2; v_gene: TRBV15
CDR3aa: CATQPHQDYEQYF; CDR3nt: TGTGCCACCCAACCTCACCAAGACTACGAGCAGTACTTC; abundance: -; j_gene: TRBJ2-7; d_gene: -; v_gene: TRBV15
CDR3aa: CASSQDRSTDTQYF; CDR3nt: TGCGCCAGCAGCCAAGATCGCAGCACAGATACGCAGTATTTT; abundance: -; j_gene: TRBJ2-3; d_gene: -; v_gene: TRBV4-1
CDR3aa: CASSYGSSPPPNYGYTF; CDR3nt: TGTGCCAGCAGTTACGGCAGTAGCCCCCCCCCTAACTATGGCTACACCTTC; abundance: once; j_gene: TRBJ1-2; d_gene: -; v_gene: TRBV28
CDR3aa: CASSFGTGTGELFF; CDR3nt: TGTGCCAGCAGCTTCGGTACGGGCACCGGGGAGCTGTTTTTT; abundance: -; j_gene: TRBJ2-2; d_gene: -; v_gene: TRBV5-4
CDR3aa: CASSLYDRLAPETQYF; CDR3nt: TGTGCCAGCAGCCTCTATGATCGGCTGGCCCCGGAGACCCAGTACTTC; abundance: -; j_gene: TRBJ2-5; d_gene: -; v_gene: TRBV11-2
CDR3aa: CASSEGPGLFTDTQYF; CDR3nt: TGTGCCAGCAGTGAAGGTCCAGGTTTATTCACAGATACGCAGTATTTT; abundance: -; j_gene: TRBJ2-3; d_gene: -; v_gene: TRBV6-1
CDR3aa: CASSHTNTQSYGYTF; CDR3nt: TGTGCCAGCAGCCACACCAACACTCAAAGCTATGGCTACACCTTC; abundance: -; j_gene: TRBJ1-2; d_gene: -; v_gene: TRBV27
CDR3aa: CASSLGATGELFF; CDR3nt: TGTGCCAGCAGCTTAGGGGCCACCGGGGAGCTGTTTTTT; abundance: -; j_gene: TRBJ2-2; d_gene: -; v_gene: TRBV7-9
CDR3aa: CALRQAMNTEAFF; CDR3nt: TGTGCCTTACGACAGGCCATGAACACTGAAGCTTTCTTT; abundance: few; j_gene: TRBJ1-1; d_gene: -; v_gene: TRBV30
CDR3aa: CASSQGPLDGYTF; CDR3nt: TGTGCCAGCAGCCAGGGACCTTTGGATGGCTACACCTTC; abundance: -; j_gene: TRBJ1-2; d_gene: -; v_gene: TRBV5-6
CDR3aa: CASSVADRGPYEQYF; CDR3nt: TGTGCCAGCAGCGTAGCGGACAGGGGTCCCTACGAGCAGTACTTC; abundance: -; j_gene: TRBJ2-7; d_gene: TRBD1; v_gene: TRBV9
CDR3aa: CASSMGERKSSYNEQFF; CDR3nt: TGTGCCAGTAGTATGGGGGAGAGGAAGAGCTCCTACAATGAGCAGTTCTTC; abundance: -; j_gene: TRBJ2-1; d_gene: -; v_gene: TRBV19
CDR3aa: CSVGGAEYSYNEQFF; CDR3nt: TGCAGCGTTGGCGGAGCAGAGTACTCCTACAATGAGCAGTTCTTC; abundance: -; j_gene: TRBJ2-1; d_gene: -; v_gene: TRBV29-1
CDR3aa: CASSISTGLDQPQHF; CDR3nt: TGTGCCAGCAGCATCTCGACAGGGTTGGATCAGCCCCAGCATTTT; abundance: -; j_gene: TRBJ1-5; d_gene: TRBD1; v_gene: TRBV7-9
CDR3aa: CASSHRGELYNEQFF; CDR3nt: TGTGCCAGTAGTCACCGGGGGGAACTATACAATGAGCAGTTCTTC; abundance: -; j_gene: TRBJ2-1; d_gene: TRBD2; v_gene: TRBV19
CDR3aa: CASSLNLSPGNTIYF; CDR3nt: TGTGCCAGCAGTTTAAACCTCTCGCCTGGAAACACCATATATTTT; abundance: -; j_gene: TRBJ1-3; d_gene: -; v_gene: TRBV28
CDR3aa: CSARKEGWKFF; CDR3nt: TGCAGTGCTAGAAAGGAGGGCTGGAAGTTCTTC; abundance: once; j_gene: TRBJ2-1; d_gene: -; v_gene: TRBV20-1
CDR3aa: CASSQGTGTSNNEQFF; CDR3nt: TGCGCCAGCAGCCAGGGGACCGGGACTAGCAACAATGAGCAGTTCTTC; abundance: -; j_gene: TRBJ2-1; d_gene: TRBD2; v_gene: TRBV4-3
CDR3aa: CASSARDSATLSGYTF; CDR3nt: TGTGCCAGCAGCGCTAGGGACAGTGCTACCCTTTCTGGCTACACCTTC; abundance: -; j_gene: TRBJ1-2; d_gene: TRBD1; v_gene: TRBV7-2
CDR3aa: CASSTTDSNQPQHF; CDR3nt: TGTGCCAGCAGTACGACAGATAGCAATCAGCCCCAGCATTTT; abundance: -; j_gene: TRBJ1-5; d_gene: -; v_gene: TRBV28
CDR3aa: CASSERGNNSPLHF; CDR3nt: TGTGCCAGCAGTGAACGGGGGAATAATTCACCCCTCCACTTT; abundance: -; j_gene: TRBJ1-6; d_gene: -; v_gene: TRBV6-1
CDR3aa: CASSFTRTYNEQFF; CDR3nt: TGTGCCAGTAGTTTTACTAGGACCTACAATGAGCAGTTCTTC; abundance: -; j_gene: TRBJ2-1; d_gene: -; v_gene: TRBV19
CDR3aa: CASSQGTSGANTGELFF; CDR3nt: TGCGCCAGCAGCCAAGGGACTAGCGGGGCGAACACCGGGGAGCTGTTTTTT; abundance: -; j_gene: TRBJ2-2; d_gene: TRBD2; v_gene: TRBV5-1
CDR3aa: CATRRSSGGGVETQYF; CDR3nt: TGTGCCACCAGGCGTTCTAGCGGGGGAGGGGTAGAGACCCAGTACTTC; abundance: -; j_gene: TRBJ2-5; d_gene: TRBD2; v_gene: TRBV15
CDR3aa: CASSFGGLDYNEQFF; CDR3nt: TGTGCCAGCAGTTTCGGGGGGCTTGACTACAATGAGCAGTTCTTC; abundance: -; j_gene: TRBJ2-1; d_gene: -; v_gene: TRBV27
CDR3aa: CASSLGSSNEQFF; CDR3nt: TGTGCCAGCAGCTTGGGGAGCTCCAATGAGCAGTTCTTC; abundance: -; j_gene: TRBJ2-1; d_gene: -; v_gene: TRBV5-6
CDR3aa: CASSGGEVGGNNYGYTF; CDR3nt: TGTGCCAGCAGCGGAGGAGAGGTGGGGGGGAATAACTATGGCTACACCTTC; abundance: once; j_gene: TRBJ1-2; d_gene: -; v_gene: TRBV25-1
CDR3aa: CASSSDTIYTDTQYF; CDR3nt: TGTGCCAGCAGTAGTGATACGATATACACGGATACGCAGTATTTT; abundance: -; j_gene: TRBJ2-3; d_gene: -; v_gene: TRBV28
CDR3aa: CASSLRQDNQPQHF; CDR3nt: TGTGCCAGCAGTTTAAGGCAGGACAATCAGCCCCAGCATTTT; abundance: -; j_gene: TRBJ1-5; d_gene: -; v_gene: TRBV27
CDR3aa: CASSKGRNTDTQYF; CDR3nt: TGTGCCAGCTCCAAAGGCAGAAACACAGATACGCAGTATTTT; abundance: -; j_gene: TRBJ2-3; d_gene: -; v_gene: TRBV6-5
CDR3aa: CASGLVAGALDTQYF; CDR3nt: TGTGCCAGCGGACTAGTAGCGGGAGCTCTAGATACGCAGTATTTT; abundance: once; j_gene: TRBJ2-3; d_gene: TRBD2; v_gene: TRBV25-1
CDR3aa: CASSPPSETQYF; CDR3nt: TGTGCCAGCAGCCCACCCTCCGAGACCCAGTACTTC; abundance: -; j_gene: TRBJ2-5; d_gene: -; v_gene: TRBV28
CDR3aa: CASSPSGRGSFYEQYF; CDR3nt: TGTGCCAGCAGCCCCTCCGGCCGCGGGAGCTTCTACGAGCAGTACTTC; abundance: -; j_gene: TRBJ2-7; d_gene: TRBD2; v_gene: TRBV13
CDR3aa: CASSTGRYGANVLTF; CDR3nt: TGTGCCAGCAGTACTGGAAGGTACGGGGCCAACGTCCTGACTTTC; abundance: -; j_gene: TRBJ2-6; d_gene: -; v_gene: TRBV27
CDR3aa: CASWGTGSYNEQFF; CDR3nt: TGTGCCAGCTGGGGGACAGGCTCCTACAATGAGCAGTTCTTC; abundance: -; j_gene: TRBJ2-1; d_gene: TRBD1; v_gene: TRBV28
CDR3aa: CASRWAGGTYEQYF; CDR3nt: TGTGCCAGCAGATGGGCAGGGGGAACCTACGAGCAGTACTTC; abundance: -; j_gene: TRBJ2-7; d_gene: TRBD1; v_gene: TRBV27
CDR3aa: CASRVREYAYEQYF; CDR3nt: TGTGCCAGCAGGGTCAGGGAGTACGCCTACGAGCAGTACTTC; abundance: few; j_gene: TRBJ2-7; d_gene: -; v_gene: TRBV6-5
CDR3aa: CASSPIGPGELFF; CDR3nt: TGCGCCAGCAGCCCGATCGGTCCCGGGGAGCTGTTTTTT; abundance: -; j_gene: TRBJ2-2; d_gene: -; v_gene: TRBV4-1
CDR3aa: CASSSGQPSYNEQFF; CDR3nt: TGTGCCAGCAGTTCGGGACAGCCTTCCTACAATGAGCAGTTCTTC; abundance: -; j_gene: TRBJ2-1; d_gene: TRBD1; v_gene: TRBV28